The clone carrying this TCR beta chain was seen a few times. The antigen is unknown. One end of the junction is discordant with germline, which a read error may explain. The CDR3 is 16 amino acids. In the source study's methods: Building a distant-metastasis classifier for papillary thyroid cancer drew on CDR3 differences across clinicopathological groups. TCRdb re-called clones via MiXCR from the PCR reads. In this record, the V and J calls reflect TCRdb's handling and not the investigators' own analysis. The sample has just over 15,000 clones; roughly 21% are singletons. This sample was included in a study of metastatic and nonmetastatic thyroid tumors. Study-level information: A comparison of repertoires was made across blood and tumor or nodule tissue from malignant and benign thyroid patients. Study-wide results and caveats: Malignant tumors reportedly showed significantly higher TCR beta diversity than benign nodules in both blood and tumor.

Ahead of thyroid surgery, no patient had received treatment of any kind. The chain is built from TRBV12-3 or TRBV12-4 and TRBJ1-4; TRBD1 agrees at 12 bases. The receptor was isolated from a female donor with papillary thyroid cancer or a benign thyroid nodule (not recorded which). Some clones in this sample may be carry-over from other donors' samples. The sequenced material came from tumor tissue. CDR3 protein: CASSPGQGARNEILFF. The CDR3 DNA reads TGTGCCAGCAGCCCGGGACAGGGGGCCCGGAATGAAATACTGTTTTTT.